One T cell receptor (beta chain) is described in this entry. Other nucleotide sequences in the sample specify the same CDR3. Measured with immunoSEQ multiplex PCR; TCRdb has only the in-frame clones, and not every one. The sample records some 460,000 clones, approximately 90% being singletons. These data belong to a study of Ad26.COV2.S vaccination and SARS-CoV-2 variants. As to treatment: around 19 received Ad26.COV2.S at low or high dose, single or two shots; roughly 5 received placebo; per-sample allocation not given. Vaccine and placebo recipients were sampled on day 63 after the first injection. With 6 bases removed from V and 2 bases from J, the gap between germline ends came to 10 bases. The germline V gene encodes CDR1 MDHEN and CDR2 SYDVKM. CDR3 length: 13 amino acids.

The chain carries TRBV28 and TRBJ1-2; a possible D gene is TRBD1 (5 bases). This specimen consisted of peripheral blood, obtained in a trial of Ad26.COV2.S vaccine versus placebo. The source of this sequence is a person between 18 and 59 years old who received the Ad26.COV2.S COVID-19 vaccine or a placebo. The CDR3 DNA sequence: TGTGCCAGCAGCCCAGGGTTCAACTATGGCTACACCTTC. Its translation is CASSPGFNYGYTF.